This T cell receptor (beta chain) comes out of a study of CD8+ T cells in alopecia areata. Across the whole study: Percent affected scalp area, the SALT score, rated treated patients' severity.

Losses at the gene ends were 4 bases for V and 0 bases for J; bases not matched to a gene: 14. Germline CDR1 is MNHEY and CDR2 is SMNVEV (reference sequence). The CDR3 is made up of 19 amino acids. This clone has a single count. Its antigen remains unknown. General observations from the study: Clarity of TCR sharing across patients fell short of that in mice, possibly HLA-related. Scalp and blood samples kept many expanded lesional clones throughout tofacitinib. There was only one nonresponder, so it was unclear how baseline CD8+ expansion relates to response.

RNA was isolated and reverse transcribed to cDNA, the sequencing template. Here immunoSEQ multiplex PCR was the method, and the copy in TCRdb shows in-frame clones only, minus some. The sample lists 35,000 to 45,000 clones, about nine tenths occurring once. Treatment: oral pan-JAK inhibitor, 5-10 mg twice daily. The material was CD8+ T cells sorted from blood, obtained at week 24, from a patient treated with tofacitinib. This receptor was taken from a human donor with alopecia areata. The rearrangement uses TRBV27 and TRBJ2-7; TRBD1 matches at 11 bases. The DNA of the CDR3 is TGTGCCAGCAGTTCTAACTCCGGGACAGGGGGGGCCAGCTCCTACGAGCAGTACTTC. Protein product: CASSSNSGTGGASSYEQYF.